This T cell receptor beta chain was identified during a study of blood T cells in healthy people across ages. A second PCR of 7 to 11 cycles used a sample-barcoded 5' primer and a J-beta primer mix. Template switching added a 12-random-nucleotide identifier to every cDNA molecule. TCRdb passed the 5' RACE reads through MiXCR, listing each CDR3 protein once. The sample lists roughly 800,000 distinct CDR3 sequences; around 25% were seen once. This CDR3 region has 15 residues. Germline CDR1 reads SEHNR; CDR2 reads FQNEAQ (reference sequence). Trimming took off 5 bases at V and 2 bases at J, with 15 bases between the two ends. Of note for this clonotype: Its specificity is not known.

Study results and caveats: For the donors, CMV status was unknown and possibly confounded expanded clonotype changes. Long-lived donors had more naive CD4+ cells and higher diversity than aged donors.

These data also featured in a second study, about T cells of mothers and their children. From that report: Donation came from a few healthy Caucasian mothers together with their six children.

The rearrangement uses TRBV7-9 and TRBJ2-5; D remains unclear. The sequence derives from a boy between 10 and 17 years old in good health. Sequenced sample: blood. The CDR3 here is CASSPVAWQQETQYF. The CDR3 DNA follows: TGTGCCAGCAGCCCCGTAGCTTGGCAGCAAGAGACCCAGTACTTC.